The source of this T cell receptor (beta chain) is a study of T cells in Graves' hyperthyroidism and ophthalmopathy. Study as a whole: Blood was drawn when the patient was first diagnosed and still untreated. General study points: Most expanded thyroid clonotypes above 0.001 recurred in blood.

Using RNA transcripts as the source, TCR beta CDR3 regions were amplified. HTBI primers were employed in a first-round RT-PCR of the TCR CDR3. TCRdb reanalysed the multiplex PCR reads using MiXCR and keeps one entry per CDR3 protein. This table holds approximately 590,000 distinct CDR3 sequences, about a sixth found once. Concerning this clonotype itself: Its specificity is not known.

The study excluded patients with uncontrolled infection, other autoimmune disease, pregnancy or lactation. This TCR came from a young woman with Graves' hyperthyroidism. Sequencing was done on a sample of blood.

In DNA form, the CDR3 reads TGCAGTGCTTGGGCAATGACGTACCAAGAGACCCAGTACTTC. The encoded protein is CSAWAMTYQETQYF. The rearrangement links TRBV20-1 to TRBJ2-5; D is unresolved. The CDR3 extends over 14 amino acids. The V and J ends lost 5 bases and 0 bases respectively, with 13 bases between them. Germline V gene data show CDR1 as DFQATT and CDR2 as SNEGSKA (reference sequence).